The clone carrying this T cell receptor beta chain showed up just a few times. Its antigen remains unknown. Study-wide points: Tumor Treg TCRs overlapped most with tumor naive CD4+ cells. Tumor memory CD4+ T cell TCR gene usage was found to cluster with blood and lymph node memory CD4+ cells and with lymph node naive CD4+ cells. Larger-cohort validation covered only one TCR beta V-J rearrangement.

TCRdb re-analysed the 5' RACE reads in MiXCR, keeping a single row per CDR3 protein. This sample has about 61,000 distinct CDR3 sequences, with approximately 31% found just once. Naive CD4+ T cells were purified with Tregs depleted by CD25. CDR3 length: 16 amino acids. CDR1 and CDR2 from the germline V gene are MNHNS and SASEGT. Trimming pared 4 bases from V and 0 bases from J, leaving 13 bases between. This chain connects TRBV6-1 to TRBJ1-5; maybe TRBD1 (5 bases). Sequenced: tumor-infiltrating naive CD4+ T cells sorted from the breast tumor. Subset given: naive CD4+ T cells, CD4+CD45RA+CD25-. This sequence originates from a female donor with breast cancer. The CDR3 DNA reads TGTGCCAGCAGTGGGGAGTTCGGACATAGCAATCAGCCCCAGCATTTT. This sequence encodes CASSGEFGHSNQPQHF.